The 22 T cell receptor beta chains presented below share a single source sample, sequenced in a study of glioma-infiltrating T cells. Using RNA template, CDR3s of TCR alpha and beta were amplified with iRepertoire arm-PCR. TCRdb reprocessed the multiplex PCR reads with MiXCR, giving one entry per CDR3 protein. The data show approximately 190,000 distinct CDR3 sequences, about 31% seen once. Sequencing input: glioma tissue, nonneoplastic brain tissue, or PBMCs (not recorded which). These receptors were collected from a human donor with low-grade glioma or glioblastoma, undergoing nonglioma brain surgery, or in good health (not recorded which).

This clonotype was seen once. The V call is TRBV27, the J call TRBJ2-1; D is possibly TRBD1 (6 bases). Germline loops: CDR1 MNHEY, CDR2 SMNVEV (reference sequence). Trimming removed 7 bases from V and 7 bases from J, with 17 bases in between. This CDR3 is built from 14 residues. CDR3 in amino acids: CASTMNRARNEQFF. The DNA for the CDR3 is TGTGCCAGCACTATGAACAGGGCGCGTAATGAGCAGTTCTTC.

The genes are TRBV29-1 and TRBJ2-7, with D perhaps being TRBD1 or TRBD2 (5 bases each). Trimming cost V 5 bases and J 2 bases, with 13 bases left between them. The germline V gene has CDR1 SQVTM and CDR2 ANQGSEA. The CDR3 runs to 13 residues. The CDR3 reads CSVNRDGPYEQYF. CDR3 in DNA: TGCAGCGTTAACCGGGACGGGCCCTACGAGCAGTACTTC.

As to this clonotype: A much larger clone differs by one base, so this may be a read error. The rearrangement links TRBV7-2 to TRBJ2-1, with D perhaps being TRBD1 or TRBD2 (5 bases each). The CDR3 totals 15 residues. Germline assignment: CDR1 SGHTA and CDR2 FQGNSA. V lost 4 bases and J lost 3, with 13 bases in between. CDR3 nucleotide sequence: TGTGCCAGCAGCTCAACCCGGGACGACTACAATGAGCAGTTCTTC. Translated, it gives CASSSTRDDYNEQFF. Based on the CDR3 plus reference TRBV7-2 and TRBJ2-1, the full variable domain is GAGVSQSPSNKVTEKGKDVELRCDPISGHTALYWYRQSLGQGLEFLIYFQGNSAPDKSGLPSDRFSAERTGGSVSTLTIQRTQQEDSAVYLCASSSTRDDYNEQFFGPGTRLTVL.

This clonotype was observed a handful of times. The CDR3 region has the DNA TGCAGCGTCAAACCCGGGACAGTCACAGATACGCAGTATTTT. Protein product: CSVKPGTVTDTQYF. The V call is TRBV29-1, the J call TRBJ2-3, with TRBD1 matching over 7 bases. The CDR3 sequence is 14 residues long. Germline V lookup: CDR1 SQVTM, CDR2 ANQGSEA. Losses at the gene ends were 6 bases for V and 2 bases for J; bases not matched to a gene: 8.

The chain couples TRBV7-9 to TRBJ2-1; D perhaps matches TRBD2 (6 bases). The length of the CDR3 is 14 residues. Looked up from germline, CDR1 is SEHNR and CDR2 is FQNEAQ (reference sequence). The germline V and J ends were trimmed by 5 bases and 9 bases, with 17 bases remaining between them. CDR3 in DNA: TGTGCCAGCAGCCCACCCGTCTCTAGCGTTGAGCAGTTCTTC. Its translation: CASSPPVSSVEQFF.

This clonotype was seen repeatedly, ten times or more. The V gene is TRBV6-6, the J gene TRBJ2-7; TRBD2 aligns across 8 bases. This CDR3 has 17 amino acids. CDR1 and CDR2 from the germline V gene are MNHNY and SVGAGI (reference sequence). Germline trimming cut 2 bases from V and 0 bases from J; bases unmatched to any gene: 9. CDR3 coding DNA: TGTGCCAGCAGTTACCCGAAGACTAGCGCAGGCTCCTACGAGCAGTACTTC. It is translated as CASSYPKTSAGSYEQYF.

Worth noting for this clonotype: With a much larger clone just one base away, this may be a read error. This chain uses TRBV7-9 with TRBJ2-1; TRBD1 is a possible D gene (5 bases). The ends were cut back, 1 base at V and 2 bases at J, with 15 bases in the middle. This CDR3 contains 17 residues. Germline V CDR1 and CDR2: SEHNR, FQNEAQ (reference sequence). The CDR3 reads CASSLVASTAPYNEQFF. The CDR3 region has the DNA TGTGCCAGCAGCTTAGTTGCATCGACAGCGCCCTACAATGAGCAGTTCTTC.

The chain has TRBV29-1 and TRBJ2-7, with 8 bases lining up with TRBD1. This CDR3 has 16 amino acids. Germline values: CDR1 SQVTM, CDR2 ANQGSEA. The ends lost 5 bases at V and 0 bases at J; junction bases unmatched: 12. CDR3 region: CSVRGGGQVSSYEQYF. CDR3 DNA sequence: TGCAGCGTTCGGGGTGGGGGACAGGTTTCCTCCTACGAGCAGTACTTC.

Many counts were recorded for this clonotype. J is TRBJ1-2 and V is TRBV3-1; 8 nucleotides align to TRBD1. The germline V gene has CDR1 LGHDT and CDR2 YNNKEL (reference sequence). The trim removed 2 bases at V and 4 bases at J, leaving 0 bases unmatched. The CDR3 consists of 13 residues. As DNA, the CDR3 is TGTGCCAGCAGCCAAACAGGGGGCTATGGCTACACCTTC. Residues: CASSQTGGYGYTF.

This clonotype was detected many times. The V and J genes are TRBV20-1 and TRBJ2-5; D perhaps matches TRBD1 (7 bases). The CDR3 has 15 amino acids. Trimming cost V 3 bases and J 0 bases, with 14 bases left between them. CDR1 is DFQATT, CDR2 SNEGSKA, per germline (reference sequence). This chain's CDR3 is CSARGGQPYQETQYF. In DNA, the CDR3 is TGCAGTGCTAGGGGGGGACAGCCGTACCAAGAGACCCAGTACTTC.

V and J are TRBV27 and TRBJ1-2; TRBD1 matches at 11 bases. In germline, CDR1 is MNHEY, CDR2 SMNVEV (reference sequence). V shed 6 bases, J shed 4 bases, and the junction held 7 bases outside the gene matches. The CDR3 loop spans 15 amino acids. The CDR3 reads CASRPGQGVGYGYTF. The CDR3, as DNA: TGTGCCAGCAGACCGGGACAGGGGGTTGGCTATGGCTACACCTTC.

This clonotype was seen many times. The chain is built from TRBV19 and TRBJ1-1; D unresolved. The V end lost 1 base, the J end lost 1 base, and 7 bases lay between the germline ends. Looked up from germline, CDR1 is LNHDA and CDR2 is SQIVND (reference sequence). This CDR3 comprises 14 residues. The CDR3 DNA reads TGTGCCAGTAGTATAGGTAAGGGGAACACTGAAGCTTTCTTT. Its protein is CASSIGKGNTEAFF.

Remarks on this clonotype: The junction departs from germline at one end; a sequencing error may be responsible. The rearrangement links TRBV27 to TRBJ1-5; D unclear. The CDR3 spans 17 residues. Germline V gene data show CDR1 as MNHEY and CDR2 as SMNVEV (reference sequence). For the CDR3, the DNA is TGTGCCAGCAAGTCGGCAGGTGGAGGTTATAGCAATCAGCCCCGGCATTTT. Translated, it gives CASKSAGGGYSNQPRHF.

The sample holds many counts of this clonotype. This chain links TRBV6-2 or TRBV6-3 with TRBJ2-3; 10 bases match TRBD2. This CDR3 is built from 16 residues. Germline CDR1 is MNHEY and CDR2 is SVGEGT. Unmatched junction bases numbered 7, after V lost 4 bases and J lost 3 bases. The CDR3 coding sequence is TGTGCCAGCAGTTGGGGGAGGACTAGCGGAACAGATACGCAGTATTTT. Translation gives CASSWGRTSGTDTQYF.

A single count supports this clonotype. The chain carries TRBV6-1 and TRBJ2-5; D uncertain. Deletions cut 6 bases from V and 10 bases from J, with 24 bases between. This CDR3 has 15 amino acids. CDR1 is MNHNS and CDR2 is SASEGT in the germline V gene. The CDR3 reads CASRSRPIHQGNQYF. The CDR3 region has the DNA TGTGCCAGCAGATCAAGACCGATACACCAAGGGAACCAGTACTTC.

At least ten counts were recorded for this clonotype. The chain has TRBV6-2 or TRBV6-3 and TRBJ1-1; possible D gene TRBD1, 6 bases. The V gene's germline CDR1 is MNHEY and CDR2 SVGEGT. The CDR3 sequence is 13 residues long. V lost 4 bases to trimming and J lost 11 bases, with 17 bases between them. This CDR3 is CASSSRQVTGAFF. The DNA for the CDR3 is TGTGCCAGCAGTTCCAGACAGGTTACGGGGGCTTTCTTT.

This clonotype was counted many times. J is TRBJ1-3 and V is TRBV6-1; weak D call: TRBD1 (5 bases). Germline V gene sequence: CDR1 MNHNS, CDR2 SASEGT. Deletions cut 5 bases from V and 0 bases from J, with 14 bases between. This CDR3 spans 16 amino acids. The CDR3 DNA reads TGTGCCAGCAGTTTAGGCAGGGTGCACTCTGGAAACACCATATATTTT. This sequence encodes CASSLGRVHSGNTIYF.

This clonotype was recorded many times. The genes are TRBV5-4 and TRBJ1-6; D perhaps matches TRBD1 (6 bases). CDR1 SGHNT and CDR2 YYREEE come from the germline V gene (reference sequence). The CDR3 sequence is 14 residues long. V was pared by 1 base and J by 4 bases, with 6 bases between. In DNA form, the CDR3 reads TGTGCCAGCAGCTTGCAGGGGTATAATTCACCCCTCCACTTT. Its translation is CASSLQGYNSPLHF.

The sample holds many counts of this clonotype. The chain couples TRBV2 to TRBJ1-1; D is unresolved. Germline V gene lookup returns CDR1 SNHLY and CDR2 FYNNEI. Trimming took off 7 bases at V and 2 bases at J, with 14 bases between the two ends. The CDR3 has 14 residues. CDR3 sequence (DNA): TGTGCCAGCAAAGGACCTTCCCTAAACACTGAAGCTTTCTTT. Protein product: CASKGPSLNTEAFF.

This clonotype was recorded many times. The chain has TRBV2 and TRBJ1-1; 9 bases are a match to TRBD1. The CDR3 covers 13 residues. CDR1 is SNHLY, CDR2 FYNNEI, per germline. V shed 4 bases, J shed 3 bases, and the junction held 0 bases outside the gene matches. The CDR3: CASSGTGDTEAFF. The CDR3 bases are TGTGCCAGCAGTGGGACAGGGGACACTGAAGCTTTCTTT.

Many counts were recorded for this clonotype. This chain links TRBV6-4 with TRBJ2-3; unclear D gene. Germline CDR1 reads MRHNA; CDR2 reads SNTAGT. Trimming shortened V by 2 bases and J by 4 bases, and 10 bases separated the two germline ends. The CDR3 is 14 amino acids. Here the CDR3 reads CASSDAPGADTQYF. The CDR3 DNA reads TGTGCCAGCAGTGACGCCCCGGGCGCAGATACGCAGTATTTT.

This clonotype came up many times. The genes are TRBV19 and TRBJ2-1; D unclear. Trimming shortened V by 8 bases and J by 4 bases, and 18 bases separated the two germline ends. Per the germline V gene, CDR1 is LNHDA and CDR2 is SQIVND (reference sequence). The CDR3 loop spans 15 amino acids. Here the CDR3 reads CASSRQELGYNEQFF. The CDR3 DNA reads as TGTGCCAGTTCCCGTCAGGAGCTCGGGTACAATGAGCAGTTCTTC.